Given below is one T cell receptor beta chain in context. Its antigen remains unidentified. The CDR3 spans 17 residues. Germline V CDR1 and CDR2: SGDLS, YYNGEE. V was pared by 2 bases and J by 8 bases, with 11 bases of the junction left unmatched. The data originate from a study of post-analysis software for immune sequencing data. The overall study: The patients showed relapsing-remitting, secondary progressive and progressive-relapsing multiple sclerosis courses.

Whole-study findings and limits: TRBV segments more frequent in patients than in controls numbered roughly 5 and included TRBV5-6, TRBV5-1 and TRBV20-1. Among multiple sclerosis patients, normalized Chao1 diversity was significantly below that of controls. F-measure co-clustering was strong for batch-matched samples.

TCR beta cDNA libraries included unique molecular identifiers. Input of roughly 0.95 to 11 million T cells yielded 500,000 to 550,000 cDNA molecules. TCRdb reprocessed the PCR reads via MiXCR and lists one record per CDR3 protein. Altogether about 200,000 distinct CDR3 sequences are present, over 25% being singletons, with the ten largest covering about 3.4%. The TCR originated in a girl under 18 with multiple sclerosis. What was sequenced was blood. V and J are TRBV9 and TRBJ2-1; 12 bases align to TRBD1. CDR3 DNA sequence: TGTGCCAGCAGCGTCGAGTCCGGGACAGGGGGCTGGGATGAGCAGTTCTTC. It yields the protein CASSVESGTGGWDEQFF.